This TCR beta chain is from a study of T-cell reconstitution after alpha-beta-depleted transplantation in children. Preparation of the TCRbeta library involved a method that used unique molecular identifiers. TCRdb reprocessed the PCR reads via MiXCR and lists one record per CDR3 protein. The sample lists hundreds of thousands of distinct CDR3 sequences; roughly 23% were seen once. This clonotype has ten or more counts. CDR1 DFQATT and CDR2 SNEGSKA come from the germline V gene (reference sequence). Trimming took 5 bases from V and 2 from J, leaving 25 bases between them. There are 18 residues in the CDR3.

The sample was PBMCs, taken before TCRalphabeta/CD19-depleted stem cell transplant. J is TRBJ2-1 and V is TRBV20-1; possibly TRBD2 for D (6 bases). The TCR sequence derives from a girl aged 2 to 10 with Fanconi anemia, due to receive a stem cell transplant. CDR3 amino acids: CSAEPPWLADEAYNEQFF. CDR3 sequence (DNA): TGCAGTGCTGAGCCCCCTTGGTTAGCGGATGAGGCCTACAATGAGCAGTTCTTC.